This T cell receptor (beta chain) stems from a study of blood T cell repertoires in COVID-19. Across the study: Samples taken during acute and convalescent COVID-19 were collected in the United States, Italy and Spain. Sources were T cells, B-cell-depleted T cells, or PBMCs; the material itself was cDNA or gDNA.

Per germline, CDR1 GTSNPN and CDR2 SVGIG (reference sequence). This CDR3 spans 13 amino acids. V was clipped by 1 base and J by 8 bases, with 9 bases between them. As processed by the authors: Reference gene primers were amplified, and this amplification served to estimate nucleated cell counts. The protocol was immunoSEQ multiplex PCR, while the TCRdb copy is restricted to in-frame clones and leaves out a portion. The V and J calls and clone size were taken over from that table, and D and trimming were inferred from the DNA. The sample consists of hundreds of thousands of clones, 87% of them appearing once. This clone showed up just a few times.

The TCR sequence derives from a middle-aged woman who had recovered from COVID-19. The source material was peripheral blood. V usage is TRBV30 and J usage is TRBJ1-6; unclear D gene. The CDR3 loop reads CAWSGLVDSPLHF. CDR3 nucleotide sequence: TGTGCCTGGAGTGGACTAGTGGATTCACCCCTCCACTTT.